The 24 T cell receptor beta chains in this list originate from one sample, sequenced in a study of cytomegalovirus exposure and HLA in healthy donors. Measured with immunoSEQ multiplex PCR; TCRdb has only the in-frame clones, and not every one. In the table there are 140,000 to 150,000 clones, approximately 90% of which are singletons. The sample consisted of PBMCs. The receptor set was obtained from a young man in good health and CMV-seronegative.

The chain couples TRBV6-5 to TRBJ2-2, with 8 bases lining up with TRBD2. In germline, CDR1 is MNHEY, CDR2 SVGAGI. The CDR3 covers 16 residues. The ends lost 2 bases at V and 6 bases at J; junction bases unmatched: 8. The CDR3 spells CASSYGIAGIAGELFF. The CDR3 nucleotides read TGTGCCAGCAGTTACGGCATAGCGGGAATTGCCGGGGAGCTGTTTTTT.

The chain's CDR3 is CASSESGTGTGRPEAFF. The CDR3 DNA follows: TGTGCCAGCAGTGAATCTGGCACCGGGACAGGGCGGCCTGAAGCTTTCTTT. V is TRBV6-1 and J is TRBJ1-1; 9 bases fit TRBD1. V shed 2 bases and J 6 bases; nucleotides not matched to a gene: 13. The CDR3 loop spans 17 amino acids. The V gene's germline CDR1 is MNHNS and CDR2 SASEGT.

This sequence joins TRBV5-4 and TRBJ2-1; possible D gene TRBD2, 5 bases. V lost 3 bases, J lost 8 bases, and 18 bases lay in between. The germline V gene encodes CDR1 SGHNT and CDR2 YYREEE (reference sequence). The CDR3 is 15 amino acids. The CDR3 bases are TGTGCCAGCAGCTCTGGCGGGCTAGGGAGTGATGAGCAGTTCTTC. It is translated as CASSSGGLGSDEQFF.

This clone was seen a single time. This chain joins TRBV15 and TRBJ1-4; 8 nucleotides agree with TRBD1. Looked up from germline, CDR1 is LNHNV and CDR2 is YYDKDF (reference sequence). The trim removed 5 bases at V and 8 bases at J, leaving 7 bases unmatched. This CDR3 is built from 14 residues. CDR3 nucleotide sequence: TGTGCCACCAGCCGAAGACAGGGGTGGGAAAAACTGTTTTTT. Residues: CATSRRQGWEKLFF.

The chain joins TRBV7-9 to TRBJ2-4; a possible D gene is TRBD2 (6 bases). Trimming took 2 bases from V and 2 from J, leaving 10 bases between them. The CDR3 has 15 residues. CDR1 and CDR2 (germline): SEHNR, FQNEAQ (reference sequence). The CDR3 coding sequence is TGTGCCAGCAGCTTATGGGCGGGGACCAAAAACATTCAGTACTTC. Residues: CASSLWAGTKNIQYF.

The rearrangement links TRBV6-5 to TRBJ2-2, with unresolved D. The germline gives CDR1 MNHEY, CDR2 SVGAGI. The CDR3 contains 14 residues. The V end was cut by 6 bases, the J end by 6 bases, with 14 bases between. CDR3 sequence reads: CASRPSLVPGELFF. DNA for the CDR3: TGTGCCAGCAGACCGTCGCTAGTCCCCGGGGAGCTGTTTTTT.

The chain carries TRBV29-1 and TRBJ2-7; a possible D gene is TRBD1 (6 bases). Trimming took off 7 bases at V and 1 base at J, with 14 bases between the two ends. This CDR3 has 13 residues. Germline CDR1 is SQVTM and CDR2 is ANQGSEA. Here the CDR3 DNA reads TGCAGCGCCCTCTCACAGGGTTCCTACGAGCAGTACGTC. Translation gives CSALSQGSYEQYV.

This sequence joins TRBV19 and TRBJ2-6, with D tentatively TRBD2 (5 bases). The CDR3 sequence is 17 residues long. V was cut by 9 bases and J by 2 bases, with 20 bases left in between. From germline, CDR1 is LNHDA and CDR2 SQIVND (reference sequence). The CDR3 nucleotides are TGTGCCAGCTCTGGCCCACGGCTCGGGGCTGGGGCCAACGTCCTGACTTTC. Protein: CASSGPRLGAGANVLTF. The variable domain in full, completed from reference TRBV19 and TRBJ2-6, reads DGGITQSPKYLFRKEGQNVTLSCEQNLNHDAMYWYRQDPGQGLRLIYYSQIVNDFQKGDIAEGYSVSREKKESFPLTVTSAQKNPTAFYLCASSGPRLGAGANVLTFGAGSRLTVL.

The V and J genes are TRBV27 and TRBJ2-5; TRBD1 is a possible D gene (6 bases). Germline lookup yields CDR1 MNHEY and CDR2 SMNVEV (reference sequence). The length of the CDR3 is 16 residues. The V and J ends lost 6 bases and 1 base respectively, with 18 bases between them. In DNA, the CDR3 is TGTGCCAGCAGCCCACAGGGTAGGCGATTCCAAGAGACCCAGTACTTC. This translates into CASSPQGRRFQETQYF.

The chain recombines TRBV20-1 with TRBJ2-1; D might be TRBD2 (5 bases). V was cut by 4 bases and J by 14 bases, with 15 bases left in between. The CDR3 is made up of 11 amino acids. Germline V lookup: CDR1 DFQATT, CDR2 SNEGSKA (reference sequence). CDR3 nucleotide sequence: TGCAGTGCTAATCGACTACTCCGGGAGTTCTTC. Translating gives CSANRLLREFF.

The chain couples TRBV5-8 to TRBJ2-5; no definite D call. There are 13 residues in the CDR3. The V and J ends lost 1 base and 1 base respectively, with 5 bases between them. The germline V gene has CDR1 SGHTS and CDR2 YDEGEE. CDR3 sequence (DNA): TGTGCCAGCAGCTTGCGACTCCAAGAGACCCAGTACTTC. Its translation is CASSLRLQETQYF.

In its sample, this clone was seen once. V gene TRBV2 combines with J gene TRBJ2-7; the D gene is possibly TRBD2 (6 bases). CDR3 length: 15 residues. V was trimmed by 11 bases and J by 2 bases, leaving 22 bases between them. In germline, CDR1 is SNHLY, CDR2 FYNNEI. The CDR3 nucleotides read TGTGCCGGGGGGATCCCGGTAAAGGCGGCCTACGAGCAGTACTTC. Translation gives CAGGIPVKAAYEQYF.

The V gene is TRBV6-5, the J gene TRBJ2-3; 7 bases align to TRBD2. The CDR3 spans 15 residues. Germline CDR1 reads MNHEY; CDR2 reads SVGAGI. With 5 bases clipped from V and 2 bases from J, the junction kept 7 bases outside the gene matches. The CDR3 DNA follows: TGTGCCAGCAGTGGTCTTGCGGGAGTCACAGATACGCAGTATTTT. Protein product: CASSGLAGVTDTQYF.

The chain is built from TRBV16 and TRBJ1-4; possibly TRBD1 for D (5 bases). V lost 2 bases to trimming and J lost 1 base, with 8 bases between them. In germline, CDR1 is KGHSY, CDR2 FQNENV. This CDR3 has 15 residues. This chain's CDR3 is CASSQGRGTNEKLFF. As DNA, the CDR3 is TGTGCCAGCAGCCAAGGGAGGGGAACTAATGAAAAACTGTTTTTT.

The gene calls are TRBV11-3 and TRBJ2-7, with D tentatively TRBD2 (6 bases). The germline CDR1 and CDR2 sequences are SGHNT and YENEEA. The CDR3 runs 15 residues. Trimming pared 1 base from V and 5 bases from J, leaving 15 bases between. CDR3 sequence: CASSLVAAKFDEQYV. The DNA for the CDR3 is TGTGCCAGCAGCTTAGTAGCGGCAAAGTTCGACGAGCAGTACGTC.

V and J are TRBV27 and TRBJ1-5; D gene unclear. CDR3 length equals 14 residues. Germline CDR1 reads MNHEY; CDR2 reads SMNVEV (reference sequence). Trimming cost V 6 bases and J 5 bases, with 14 bases left between them. CDR3 nucleotide sequence: TGTGCCAGCAGACTTACTCATGGGCATCAGCCCCAGCATTTT. Encoded protein: CASRLTHGHQPQHF.

Details on this clone: The sample contains more than one DNA sequence encoding this CDR3. This chain links TRBV18 with TRBJ2-3; no clear D. The CDR3 totals 13 residues. Per the germline V gene, CDR1 is KGHSH and CDR2 is LQKENI. Between the trimmed V and J ends, which lost 3 bases and 3 bases, there was a span of 7 bases. DNA of the CDR3: TGTGCCAGCTCACCTCGCGGTACAGATACGCAGTATTTT. It encodes CASSPRGTDTQYF. The full variable domain, in which reference TRBV18 and TRBJ2-3 provide the parts outside the CDR3, is NAGVMQNPRHLVRRRGQEARLRCSPMKGHSHVYWYRQLPEEGLKFMVYLQKENIIDESGMPKERFSAEFPKEGPSILRIQQVVRGDSAAYFCASSPRGTDTQYFGPGTRLTVL.

This clone showed up just a few times. The germline gene is not matched at one end of the junction; a read error may be the cause. This sequence joins TRBV19 and TRBJ1-1; D ambiguous. The CDR3 is 13 amino acids. Germline CDR1 is LNHDA and CDR2 is SQIVND (reference sequence). The chain's CDR3 is CASSMGGRTEAFF. The CDR3 DNA reads as TGTGCCAGTAGTATGGGAGGACGGACTGAGGCTTTCTTT.

This clone was observed a handful of times. The chain couples TRBV6-1 to TRBJ1-2; TRBD1 is a possible D gene (5 bases). The V gene lost 2 bases and the J gene lost 4 bases, with 11 bases spanning the gap. The germline V gene encodes CDR1 MNHNS and CDR2 SASEGT. This CDR3 region has 14 residues. In DNA, the CDR3 is TGTGCCAGCAGTGAATCGGTGGGGGGCTATGGCTACACCTTC. Translated, it gives CASSESVGGYGYTF.

The CDR3 is CASSEPGPAGVGETQYF. In DNA, the CDR3 is TGCGCCAGCAGCGAACCCGGTCCAGCGGGGGTCGGAGAGACCCAGTACTTC. The V gene is TRBV5-1, the J gene TRBJ2-5, with 8 positions matching TRBD2. Trimming took 4 bases from V and 4 from J; bases not matched to a gene: 15. The CDR3 loop spans 17 amino acids. The germline gives CDR1 SGHRS, CDR2 YFSETQ.

This clone showed up just once. The chain combines TRBV7-6 with TRBJ2-1, with TRBD2 as a possible D gene (5 bases). Trimming shortened V by 2 bases and J by 2 bases, and 10 bases separated the two germline ends. The CDR3 length is 15 residues. CDR1 and CDR2 (germline): SGHVS, FNYEAQ. As DNA, the CDR3 is TGTGCCAGCAGCTTAAACTCCGGGGCCTACAATGAGCAGTTCTTC. Its protein is CASSLNSGAYNEQFF.

CDR3 in amino acids: CASSSGTAQIYGYTF. CDR3 bases: TGCGCCAGCAGCTCCGGGACAGCCCAGATCTATGGCTACACCTTC. The chain has TRBV5-1 and TRBJ1-2; the match to TRBD1 covers 7 bases. The CDR3 totals 15 residues. Germline V gene data show CDR1 as SGHRS and CDR2 as YFSETQ. Germline trimming cut 3 bases from V and 4 bases from J; bases unmatched to any gene: 9.

The CDR3 loop is CASSETGTASNEQFF. The CDR3 DNA reads as TGCGCCAGCAGTGAGACCGGGACAGCCAGCAATGAGCAGTTCTTC. The chain employs TRBV10-1 and TRBJ2-1, with 7 bases lining up with TRBD1. After removal of 2 bases from V and 6 bases from J, the junction contained 7 bases not matched to a gene. Germline values: CDR1 WNHNN, CDR2 SYGVQD (reference sequence). The CDR3 has 15 residues.

DNA of the CDR3: TGTGCCAGCAGTCCTACTAGCGGGAGCTCCTACGAGCAGTACGTC. It codes for CASSPTSGSSYEQYV. The chain combines TRBV6-5 with TRBJ2-7; 11 bases line up with TRBD2. The V segment lost 5 bases and the J segment 0 bases; nucleotides outside the gene matches: 3. The CDR3 is 15 residues long. The germline V gene has CDR1 MNHEY and CDR2 SVGAGI.